This T cell receptor beta chain came from a study of shared T cell receptors in the human thymus (dated by TCRdb to about 2021). A note on the overall study: The study examined how self-reactive, shared T-cell receptor alpha chains are generated in the human thymus.

Sequences MNHEY (CDR1) and SMNVEV (CDR2) are obtained from the germline V gene (reference sequence). Trimming at the junction amounts to 4 bases on V and 2 bases on J, and the germline ends lie 14 bases apart. The CDR3 covers 15 residues, taking in both the cysteine and the phenylalanine. Here the CDR3 DNA is all that survives: 45 bases in frame from base 1. On this clone itself: Its antigen has not been determined. No qualities accompany the bases; no much larger clone lies one base away.

Libraries were made using the immunoSEQ multiplex PCR assay. TCRdb holds this immuneACCESS table with in-frame rearrangements only. Some clones are missing; in checked studies, unresolved V genes explain under half, and the rest has no known cause. The sample table holds approximately 400,000 clones, of which around 93% were seen once. The top ten clones comprise roughly 0.02% of the sample. The chain joins TRBV27 to TRBJ2-5; the D region possibly corresponds to TRBD2 (6 bases align). The receptor's source is a human donor. The specimen was thymocytes. CDR3 sequence: CASSSLPSVQETQYF. The DNA sequence reads TGTGCCAGCAGTTCGCTCCCTAGCGTTCAAGAGACCCAGTACTTC.